This note documents a single T cell receptor beta chain sequence. Antigen specificity is unknown. This sample stems from a study of T cell responses to AZD1222 COVID-19 vaccine. Clones were sequenced by immunoSEQ multiplex PCR, and TCRdb holds only the in-frame ones, with some missing. The sample yields roughly 35,000 clones, 86% seen once. The CDR3 covers 14 residues. With 4 bases removed from V and 5 bases from J, the gap between germline ends came to 14 bases. Germline CDR1 reads SGHVS; CDR2 reads FQNEAQ. Second-dose intervals of approximately 4 or approximately 12 weeks were pooled. Study-level results: Seropositive status at baseline applied to only five or six AZD1222 recipients.

V usage is TRBV7-8 and J usage is TRBJ1-1, with a possible D match to TRBD1 (6 bases). The sample here was peripheral blood, taken 28 days after the second AZD1222 dose. The source is an adult who received the AZD1222 COVID-19 vaccine. The CDR3 is CASSYNRAGTEAFF. DNA of the CDR3: TGTGCCAGCAGCTATAACAGGGCTGGAACTGAAGCTTTCTTT.